The sequence of this TCR beta chain was determined in a study of OX40 agonist ivuxolimab in advanced cancers. Overall study: Ivuxolimab, an agonist antibody against OX40 (CD134), was given to patients. Three patients had partial responses: one hepatocellular carcinoma, two cutaneous melanoma. Treatment received earlier with anti-PD-1, anti-PD-L1 or anti-CTLA-4 agents was allowed, and approximately 40% had some.

TCRdb keeps only in-frame clones here, not all; method: immunoSEQ multiplex PCR. This sample yields 70,000 to 85,000 clones, of which roughly nine tenths are seen a single time; approximately 1.4% belongs to the top ten. The CDR3 is 20 residues long. Trimming removed 0 bases from V and 1 base from J, with 24 bases in between. Germline V gene lookup returns CDR1 MGHRA and CDR2 YSYEKL. Of note for this clone: Its antigen is still unknown.

Study-level results: Expansion of clones was among the lowest in partial responders at 0.1-3.0 mg/kg.

The sequenced sample was CD4+ or CD8+ T cells sorted from blood, obtained in a trial of the OX40 agonist ivuxolimab. The chain combines TRBV4-1 with TRBJ1-2; D uncertain. The TCR originated in an adult with an advanced solid tumor such as melanoma, head and neck, liver or kidney cancer. The CDR3 sequence: CASSQEAMGSSALINYGYTF. The CDR3, as DNA: TGCGCCAGCAGCCAAGAAGCGATGGGCTCCTCCGCCCTCATTAACTATGGCTACACCTTC.